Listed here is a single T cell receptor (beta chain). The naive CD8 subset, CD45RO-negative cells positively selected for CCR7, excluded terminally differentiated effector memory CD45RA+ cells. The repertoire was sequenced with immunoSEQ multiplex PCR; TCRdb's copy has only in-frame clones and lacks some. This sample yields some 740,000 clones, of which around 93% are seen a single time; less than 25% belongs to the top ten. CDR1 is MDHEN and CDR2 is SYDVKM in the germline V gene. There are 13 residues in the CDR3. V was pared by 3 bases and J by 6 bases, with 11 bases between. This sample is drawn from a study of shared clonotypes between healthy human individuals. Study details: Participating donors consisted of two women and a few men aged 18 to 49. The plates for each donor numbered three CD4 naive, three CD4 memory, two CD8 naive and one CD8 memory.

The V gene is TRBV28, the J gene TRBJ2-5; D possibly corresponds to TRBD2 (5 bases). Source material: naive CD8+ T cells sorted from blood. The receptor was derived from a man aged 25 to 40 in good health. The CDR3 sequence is CASSLRRGKTQYF. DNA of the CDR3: TGTGCCAGCAGTTTGAGGCGAGGGAAGACCCAGTACTTC.